The 7 T cell receptor beta chains listed next were all sequenced from one sample in a study of blood T cell repertoires in COVID-19. Produced via immunoSEQ multiplex PCR; TCRdb's table is partial and in-frame only. The table lists about 170,000 clones, approximately 79% of them singletons, with 3% in the top ten. Sequencing input: peripheral blood. These receptors were taken from a woman older than 75 with acute or convalescent COVID-19.

The gene calls are TRBV18 and TRBJ1-5; tentatively, D is TRBD1 (6 bases). This CDR3 is 15 amino acids long. Germline V gene sequence: CDR1 KGHSH, CDR2 LQKENI. V was shortened by 2 bases and J by 1 base, with 9 bases between the two germline ends. The CDR3 reads CASSPWGQSNQPQHF. Written as DNA, the CDR3 is TGTGCCAGCTCACCATGGGGGCAAAGCAATCAGCCCCAGCATTTT.

V usage is TRBV5-1 and J usage is TRBJ2-7; possible D gene TRBD2, 6 bases. Per germline, CDR1 SGHRS and CDR2 YFSETQ. The CDR3 runs 14 residues. Deletions cut 2 bases from V and 4 bases from J, with 13 bases between. The CDR3 bases are TGCGCCAGCAGCTTTACGGGAGAAGTGTACGAGCAGTACTTC. It codes for CASSFTGEVYEQYF.

The chain joins TRBV4-2 to TRBJ1-5; the D is unclear. V dropped 1 base and J dropped 1 base, with 8 bases sitting between them. The germline V gene encodes CDR1 LGHNA and CDR2 YNFKEQ. The length of the CDR3 is 15 residues. CDR3 nucleotide sequence: TGTGCCAGCAGCCAAGTAACGGAGAGCAATCAGCCCCAGCATTTT. As protein: CASSQVTESNQPQHF.

The chain carries TRBV18 and TRBJ1-2, with D possibly matching TRBD1 (6 bases). There are 14 residues in the CDR3. Germline-derived CDR1 and CDR2 are KGHSH and LQKENI. Trimming stripped 1 base from V and 5 bases from J, with 11 bases between. CDR3 region: CASSPQGEHYGYTF. The CDR3 DNA reads TGTGCCAGCTCACCACAGGGGGAACATTATGGCTACACCTTC.

The chain employs TRBV2 and TRBJ1-1, with TRBD1 as a possible D gene (6 bases). V lost 7 bases and J 7 bases, leaving 25 bases between the germline ends. The CDR3 is 16 residues long. Germline V gene sequence: CDR1 SNHLY, CDR2 FYNNEI. For the CDR3, the DNA is TGTGCCAGCACCTTAGTAACAAACAGGGTTATATATGAAGCTTTCTTT. It encodes CASTLVTNRVIYEAFF. The variable domain in full, completed from reference TRBV2 and TRBJ1-1, reads EPEVTQTPSHQVTQMGQEVILRCVPISNHLYFYWYRQILGQKVEFLVSFYNNEISEKSEIFDDQFSVERPDGSNFTLKIRSTKLEDSAMYFCASTLVTNRVIYEAFFGQGTRLTVV.

The V gene is TRBV7-2, the J gene TRBJ2-3; 10 positions agree with TRBD2. This CDR3 spans 18 amino acids. The germline CDR1 and CDR2 sequences are SGHTA and FQGNSA. Germline trimming cut 1 base from V and 4 bases from J; bases unmatched to any gene: 11. CDR3 DNA: TGTGCCAGCAGCTTAGAGGGCGTTGGTAGCGGGAGGTCAGATACGCAGTATTTT. This codes for CASSLEGVGSGRSDTQYF.

This chain links TRBV6-5 with TRBJ1-6; possible D gene TRBD1, 5 bases. The V end was cut by 2 bases, the J end by 5 bases, with 13 bases between. Germline V gives CDR1 MNHEY, CDR2 SVGAGI. The CDR3 spans 16 residues. The CDR3 DNA follows: TGTGCCAGCAGTTACCCGCCGGGGGTTAATAATTCACCCCTCCACTTT. Translated: CASSYPPGVNNSPLHF.